Shown below are 16 T cell receptor beta chains from a single sample sequenced in a study of T cells after yellow fever vaccination (dated 2019 in TCRdb). Library method: 5' RACE. Sequencing took place on an Illumina HiSeq 2500. In-frame beta chains were kept once TCRdb had trimmed the public reads at Q25 with fastp and called clones with MiXCR. Rows with a matching CDR3 protein are joined into one entry that keeps the most common DNA and genes. The sample table records roughly 500,000 distinct CDR3 sequences; 15% to 20% of these occur just once. The ten largest clones represent approximately 15% of the sample. The treatment or condition label, as the study defines it: live attenuated yellow fever vaccine strain. The material was PBMCs, obtained 15 days after the yellow fever booster vaccination. These receptors were taken from a man aged 25-45 years who received the YFV17D yellow fever vaccine.

The table lists this clonotype with a few counts. The gene calls are TRBV10-3 and TRBJ2-1, with TRBD1 as a possible D gene (5 bases). Germline CDR1 reads ENHRY; CDR2 reads SYGVKD. V was shortened by 3 bases and J by 0 bases, with 9 bases between the two germline ends. This CDR3 region has 15 residues. CDR3 region: CAISERQSSYNEQFF. The CDR3 DNA follows: TGTGCCATCAGTGAAAGACAGAGCTCCTACAATGAGCAGTTCTTC.

The chain joins TRBV4-3 to TRBJ2-2, with 7 bases that match TRBD1. The germline gives CDR1 LGHNA, CDR2 YSLEER. CDR3 length: 17 amino acids. V was pared by 1 base and J by 3 bases, with 8 bases of the junction left unmatched. CDR3 DNA: TGCGCCAGCAGCCAAGTCGACAGGGTGGGGGACACCGGGGAGCTGTTTTTT. Amino acids: CASSQVDRVGDTGELFF.

This clonotype was counted many times. The chain couples TRBV10-3 to TRBJ2-3, with a weak D call TRBD1 (5 bases). V lost 10 bases and J lost 1, with 12 bases in between. This CDR3 spans 13 amino acids. Germline CDR1 and CDR2: ENHRY and SYGVKD. The CDR3 nucleotides read TGTGCCACCTTCCAGGGCGGCACAGATACGCAGTATTTT. Amino acids: CATFQGGTDTQYF.

The rearrangement uses TRBV6-2 or TRBV6-3 and TRBJ2-3; D gene uncertain. The CDR3 has 12 residues. The V and J ends lost 4 bases and 9 bases respectively, with 11 bases between them. Per the germline V gene, CDR1 is MNHEY and CDR2 is SVGEGT. CDR3 residues: CASSFPVETQYF. The DNA for the CDR3 is TGTGCCAGCAGTTTCCCGGTAGAGACGCAGTATTTT.

The J gene is TRBJ2-2, the V gene TRBV7-9; 7 bases align to TRBD1. The CDR3 is 15 residues long. Trimming took 5 bases from V and 4 from J; bases not matched to a gene: 7. Per the germline V gene, CDR1 is SEHNR and CDR2 is FQNEAQ (reference sequence). CDR3 region: CASSTDRVGTGELFF. Written as DNA, the CDR3 is TGTGCCAGCAGCACAGACAGGGTTGGCACCGGGGAGCTGTTTTTT.

There are a few counts of this clonotype. This chain connects TRBV20-1 to TRBJ2-7, with TRBD2 identical over 8 bases. The CDR3 loop spans 13 amino acids. CDR1 DFQATT and CDR2 SNEGSKA come from the germline V gene (reference sequence). The trim removed 5 bases at V and 5 bases at J, leaving 8 bases unmatched. CDR3 residues: CSALTSAGDEQYF. CDR3 nucleotides: TGCAGTGCTTTGACTAGCGCCGGGGACGAGCAGTACTTC.

The CDR3 DNA reads as TGTGCCAGCAGCGACCGACTAGTTGTTTGGGATACGCAGTATTTT. Protein: CASSDRLVVWDTQYF. This chain links TRBV5-6 with TRBJ2-3; perhaps TRBD2 as D (6 bases). Germline V gene lookup returns CDR1 SGHDT and CDR2 YYEEEE. V lost 4 bases to trimming and J lost 6 bases, with 18 bases between them. This CDR3 spans 15 amino acids.

This clonotype was seen a few times. This chain uses TRBV28 with TRBJ2-7; 7 bases fit TRBD1. This CDR3 is 12 amino acids long. The V segment lost 5 bases and the J segment 9 bases; nucleotides outside the gene matches: 7. CDR1 and CDR2 (germline): MDHEN, SYDVKM. The DNA for the CDR3 is TGTGCCAGCAGTCCCGGGACAGTAGGGCAGTACTTC. Its translation: CASSPGTVGQYF.

The V and J genes are TRBV20-1 and TRBJ2-7; 8 bases align to TRBD2. The CDR3 contains 14 residues. CDR1 is DFQATT and CDR2 is SNEGSKA in the germline V gene (reference sequence). The CDR3 region is CSAPDGRGSYEQYF. The CDR3 DNA is TGCAGCGCACCGGACGGGAGGGGATCCTACGAGCAGTACTTC.

This chain joins TRBV7-2 and TRBJ2-1; no definite D call. The CDR3 is 13 amino acids. The V and J ends lost 1 base and 11 bases respectively, with 12 bases between them. Germline CDR1 and CDR2: SGHTA and FQGNSA. In nucleotides, the CDR3 is TGTGCCAGCAGCTTAGAGGGCCGACGGAAGCAGTTCTTC. Protein: CASSLEGRRKQFF.

The rearrangement joins TRBV7-2 to TRBJ2-3; 9 bases match TRBD2. J lost 2 bases, V lost 5 bases, and 8 bases had no gene match. The V gene's germline CDR1 is SGHTA and CDR2 FQGNSA. The CDR3 totals 16 residues. The CDR3 spells CASSIPEREVTDTQYF. The CDR3 DNA reads TGTGCCAGCAGCATACCTGAGCGGGAGGTCACAGATACGCAGTATTTT.

The chain couples TRBV19 to TRBJ2-3; D is perhaps TRBD2 (6 bases). The germline V and J ends were trimmed by 10 bases and 1 base, with 15 bases remaining between them. Germline CDR1 LNHDA, CDR2 SQIVND (reference sequence). The CDR3 is made up of 14 amino acids. CDR3 loop: CATMTSRGTDTQYF. The CDR3 nucleotides read TGTGCCACCATGACTAGTCGCGGCACAGATACGCAGTATTTT. The variable domain in full, with the rest retrieved from reference TRBV19 and TRBJ2-3, is DGGITQSPKYLFRKEGQNVTLSCEQNLNHDAMYWYRQDPGQGLRLIYYSQIVNDFQKGDIAEGYSVSREKKESFPLTVTSAQKNPTAFYLCATMTSRGTDTQYFGPGTRLTVL.

The rearrangement links TRBV18 to TRBJ2-1; tentatively, D is TRBD2 (6 bases). The CDR3 runs 12 residues. V dropped 6 bases and J dropped 9 bases, with 12 bases sitting between them. CDR1 is KGHSH and CDR2 is LQKENI in the germline V gene. Here the CDR3 DNA reads TGTGCCAGCTCGCTCCGGGGGAGTGAGCAGTTCTTC. It yields the protein CASSLRGSEQFF.

This clonotype turned up a few times. V usage is TRBV4-3 and J usage is TRBJ2-6, with a weak D call TRBD2 (5 bases). This CDR3 region has 13 residues. Germline V lookup: CDR1 LGHNA, CDR2 YSLEER. Trimming shortened V by 8 bases and J by 10 bases, and 15 bases separated the two germline ends. The CDR3 is CASGGAGRNVLTF. CDR3 nucleotide sequence: TGCGCCAGCGGAGGCGCTGGGCGAAACGTCCTGACTTTC.

This rearrangement joins TRBV29-1 to TRBJ2-5; D remains ambiguous. CDR3 length equals 13 residues. Germline CDR1 reads SQVTM; CDR2 reads ANQGSEA. V dropped 6 bases and J dropped 5 bases, with 16 bases sitting between them. The CDR3, as DNA: TGCAGCGTCCGGATGGTTCTGGGGGAGACCCAGTACTTC. Amino acids: CSVRMVLGETQYF.

CDR3 DNA: TGCAGCGTTGCCCGGGACAGGGGATACTACGAGCAGTACTTC. This translates into CSVARDRGYYEQYF. The chain employs TRBV29-1 and TRBJ2-7; 10 bases match TRBD1. Germline CDR1 is SQVTM and CDR2 is ANQGSEA. V was pared by 4 bases and J by 3 bases, with 6 bases of the junction left unmatched. CDR3 length equals 14 residues.